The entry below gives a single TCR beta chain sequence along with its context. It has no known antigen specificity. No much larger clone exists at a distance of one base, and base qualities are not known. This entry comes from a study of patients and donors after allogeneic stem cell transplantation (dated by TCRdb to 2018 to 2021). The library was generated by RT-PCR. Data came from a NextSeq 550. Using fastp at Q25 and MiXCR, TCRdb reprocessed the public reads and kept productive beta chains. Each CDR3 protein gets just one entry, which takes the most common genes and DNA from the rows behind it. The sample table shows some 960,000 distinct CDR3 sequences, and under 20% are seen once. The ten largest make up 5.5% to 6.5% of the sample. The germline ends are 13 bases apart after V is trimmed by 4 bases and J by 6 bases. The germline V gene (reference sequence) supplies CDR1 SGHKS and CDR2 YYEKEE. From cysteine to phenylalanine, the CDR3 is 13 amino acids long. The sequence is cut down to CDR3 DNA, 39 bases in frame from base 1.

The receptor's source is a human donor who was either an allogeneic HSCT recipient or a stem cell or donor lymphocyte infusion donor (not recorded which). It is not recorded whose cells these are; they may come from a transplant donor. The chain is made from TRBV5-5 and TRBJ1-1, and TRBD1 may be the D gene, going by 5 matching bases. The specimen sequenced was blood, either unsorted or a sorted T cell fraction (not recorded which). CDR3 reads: CASSRDQGPEAFF. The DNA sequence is TGTGCCAGCAGCCGTGATCAGGGACCTGAAGCTTTCTTT.